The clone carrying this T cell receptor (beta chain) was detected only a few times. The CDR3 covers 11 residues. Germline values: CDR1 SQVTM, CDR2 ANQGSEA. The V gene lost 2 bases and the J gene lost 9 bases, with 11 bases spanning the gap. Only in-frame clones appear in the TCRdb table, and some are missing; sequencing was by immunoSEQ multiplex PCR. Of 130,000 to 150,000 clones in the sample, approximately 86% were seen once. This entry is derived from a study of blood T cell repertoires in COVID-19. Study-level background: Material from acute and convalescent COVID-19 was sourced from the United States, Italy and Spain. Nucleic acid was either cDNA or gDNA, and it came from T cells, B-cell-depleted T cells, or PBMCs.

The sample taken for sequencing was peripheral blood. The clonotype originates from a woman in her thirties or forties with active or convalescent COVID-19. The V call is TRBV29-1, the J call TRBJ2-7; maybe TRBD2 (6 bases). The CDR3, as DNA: TGCAGCGTTGAAATGTGGCGGGGGCAGTACTTC. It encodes CSVEMWRGQYF.